This T cell receptor beta chain stems from a study of blood T cell repertoires in COVID-19. At the level of the study: Spain, Italy and the United States supplied samples that represented acute and convalescent COVID-19. Sources were T cells, B-cell-depleted T cells, or PBMCs; the material itself was cDNA or gDNA.

The germline gives CDR1 MNHEY, CDR2 SVGAGI. Deletions cut 6 bases from V and 8 bases from J, with 15 bases between. The CDR3 extends over 13 amino acids. Sequencing used immunoSEQ multiplex PCR; TCRdb keeps in-frame clones, though not all of them. The sample has fewer than 100,000 clones, 80% seen once; the top ten hold under 13%. The TCR comes from a woman in her seventies with acute or convalescent COVID-19. This sequence joins TRBV6-5 and TRBJ2-3; possible D gene TRBD2, 6 bases. The sample was peripheral blood. CDR3 loop: CASSALARGTQYF. The CDR3, as DNA: TGTGCCAGCAGCGCATTAGCGCGGGGTACGCAGTATTTT.